This is a list of T cell receptor beta chains from one sample in a study of blood T cells in healthy people across ages. TCRdb re-derived calls from the 5' RACE reads in MiXCR, one entry per CDR3 protein. The data contain roughly 1,800,000 distinct CDR3 sequences, 49% of them singletons. Sequenced sample: blood. The source is a woman aged 40 to 50 in good health. Both conserved end residues are part of each CDR3. Fields, in order: clone size, CDR3 length, J gene, D gene, V gene, CDR3 DNA, CDR3 protein. D genes are given only for firm matches. Not all rows give a size; the values are once, few, many and, for expanded clones, a class.

few,13,TRBJ2-7,.,TRBV20-1,TGCAGTGCTCGAGTGGGGGCCCAATACGAGCAGTACTTC,CSARVGAQYEQYF
.,14,TRBJ2-5,TRBD1,TRBV12-3/TRBV12-4,TGTGCCAGCAGGCTAGGACAGGGGTACAATGAGCAGTACTTC,CASRLGQGYNEQYF
few,12,TRBJ2-7,.,TRBV29-1,TGCAGCGTTGAAGAGCAGGGCGGCGAGCAGTACTTC,CSVEEQGGEQYF
.,15,TRBJ1-5,TRBD1,TRBV5-1,TGCGCCAGCAAACCCCGGACAGGGTATGATCAGCCCCAGCATTTT,CASKPRTGYDQPQHF
.,13,TRBJ2-3,.,TRBV20-1,TGCAGTGCTTTAGGTCCTAGCACAGATACGCAGTATTTT,CSALGPSTDTQYF
.,12,TRBJ2-3,.,TRBV6-2/TRBV6-3,TGTGCCACGGCAGGGGCCCCAGATACGCAGTATTTT,CATAGAPDTQYF
.,13,TRBJ2-1,TRBD1,TRBV28,TGTGCCAGCGGACAGGGACCCTACAATGAGCAGTTCTTC,CASGQGPYNEQFF
.,16,TRBJ2-1,TRBD2,TRBV27,TGTGCCAGCAGGCCAACTACTAGCGGAGCCTACAATGAGCAGTTCTTC,CASRPTTSGAYNEQFF
.,14,TRBJ2-5,TRBD2,TRBV29-1,TGCAGCGCTGATGGTAGCGGGGGGGCGGAGACCCAGTACTTC,CSADGSGGAETQYF
.,16,TRBJ2-1,TRBD1,TRBV3-1,TGTGCCAGCAGCCAAGAGGGACAGACCCGCTACAATGAGCAGTTCTTC,CASSQEGQTRYNEQFF
.,16,TRBJ2-1,.,TRBV25-1,TGTGCCAGCAGTGCGTTCGGCGGGACCGGATACAATGAGCAGTTCTTC,CASSAFGGTGYNEQFF
.,14,TRBJ2-5,TRBD1,TRBV6-2/TRBV6-3,TGTGCCACCTTCCCCGGACAGGGAACAGAGACCCAGTACTTC,CATFPGQGTETQYF
.,14,TRBJ1-2,.,TRBV4-1,TGCGCCAGCAGCCAAGAAGTAGAGAACTATGGCTACACCTTC,CASSQEVENYGYTF
few,15,TRBJ2-5,TRBD1,TRBV9,TGTGCCAGCAGCGTAGATGAGGGGGCCGGGGAGACCCAGTACTTC,CASSVDEGAGETQYF
.,15,TRBJ2-7,TRBD1,TRBV4-3,TGCGCCAGCAGCCAAACGTCAGGGGGCGGGGACGAGCAGTACTTC,CASSQTSGGGDEQYF
.,11,TRBJ2-5,.,TRBV4-1,TGCGCCAGCAGCCAAAGACGGACGCAGTACTTC,CASSQRRTQYF
many,15,TRBJ2-5,TRBD2,TRBV7-9,TGTGCCAGCAGCACACACGGGGGGGGCTTGAAGACCCAGTACTTC,CASSTHGGGLKTQYF
.,16,TRBJ2-2,TRBD1,TRBV7-9,TGTGCCAGCAGCTCGACGGACAGGGGATGGGCCGGGGAGCTGTTTTTT,CASSSTDRGWAGELFF
.,15,TRBJ2-1,TRBD1,TRBV27,TGTGCCAGCAGTTTAATCCTGGGACAGCAAGAGACCCAGTTCTTC,CASSLILGQQETQFF
few,20,TRBJ2-3,.,TRBV4-3,TGCGCCAGCAGCCAAGATCGAAAGGAGGGGGACACAACTAGCACAGATACGCAGTATTTT,CASSQDRKEGDTTSTDTQYF
.,14,TRBJ2-7,.,TRBV18,TGTGCCAGCTCGATAACCCGAGAAGGGAGCGAGCAGTACTTC,CASSITREGSEQYF
many,15,TRBJ2-6,.,TRBV4-2,TGTGCCAGCAGCCAAGGGGGCTCTGGGGCCAACGTCCTGACTTTC,CASSQGGSGANVLTF
few,16,TRBJ2-7,.,TRBV5-4,TGTGCCAGCAGACCCAGCGACAGGGTTGGGGACTATGAGCAGTACTTC,CASRPSDRVGDYEQYF
.,14,TRBJ2-1,.,TRBV7-2,TGTGCCAGCAGCTCACCGGCCCGAGGGAATGAGCAGTTCTTC,CASSSPARGNEQFF
few,15,TRBJ2-5,TRBD1,TRBV6-6,TGTGCCAGCAGAAACCGCGACAGGGGACACGAGACCCAGTACTTC,CASRNRDRGHETQYF
.,16,TRBJ1-4,.,TRBV7-9,TGTGCCAGCAGCCCCGTCGGTGGGCCGACTGATGAAAAACTGTTTTTT,CASSPVGGPTDEKLFF
.,16,TRBJ2-3,TRBD2,TRBV5-1,TGCGCCAGCAGCTTTTCGCGGGGGGGCCCCACAGATACGCAGTATTTT,CASSFSRGGPTDTQYF
.,12,TRBJ1-4,.,TRBV20-1,TGCAGTGCCAGACTACCTAATGAAAAACTGTTTTTT,CSARLPNEKLFF
few,15,TRBJ2-3,.,TRBV13,TGTGCCAGCAGCTTAAGAGTAGCGAGCACAGATACGCAGTATTTT,CASSLRVASTDTQYF
few,17,TRBJ2-1,.,TRBV11-2,TGTGCCAGCAGCTTAAGGACGGGACTGCCACTTGTCAATGAGCAGTTCTTC,CASSLRTGLPLVNEQFF
.,16,TRBJ2-3,TRBD1,TRBV7-9,TGTGCCAGCAGCCCATCGGACAGGGGGTTTGCAGATACGCAGTATTTT,CASSPSDRGFADTQYF
.,17,TRBJ2-2,TRBD1,TRBV11-2,TGTGCCAGCAGCTTAGCTTCAGGGGGCATCACCACCGGGGAGCTGTTTTTT,CASSLASGGITTGELFF
.,16,TRBJ2-7,TRBD2,TRBV4-1,TGCGCCAGCAGACCTAGGAAACTAGCGTCGTCCTACGAGCAGTACTTC,CASRPRKLASSYEQYF
many,13,TRBJ2-5,.,TRBV29-1,TGCAGCGTTGAAAAATCCCCGGGGGAGACCCAGTACTTC,CSVEKSPGETQYF
few,12,TRBJ1-2,.,TRBV7-2,TGTGCCACTAGATGGGGAGGGCTTGGCTACACCTTC,CATRWGGLGYTF
.,15,TRBJ2-5,.,TRBV4-1,TGCGCCAGCAGCCATGGTGACGGGGCCCAAGAGACCCAGTACTTC,CASSHGDGAQETQYF
few,16,TRBJ2-1,TRBD2,TRBV12-3/TRBV12-4,TGTGCCAGCATTGGCCCCGGGACTAGCGGATACAATGAGCAGTTCTTC,CASIGPGTSGYNEQFF
.,17,TRBJ2-1,TRBD2,TRBV25-1,TGTGCCAGCAGTGAATACACGGGAGGGGCCCGGGGGAATGAGCAGTTCTTC,CASSEYTGGARGNEQFF
.,14,TRBJ2-3,.,TRBV12-3/TRBV12-4,TGTGCCAGCAGTCGTCCTAGCGGCACAGATACGCAGTATTTT,CASSRPSGTDTQYF
.,14,TRBJ1-5,TRBD1,TRBV24-1,TGTGCCACCAGTGATCCTAGGGGGCGTGGGCCCCAGCATTTT,CATSDPRGRGPQHF
.,17,TRBJ2-5,TRBD1,TRBV15,TGTGCCGCCAGCAGAGACCGAGGGACAGGACGACAAGAGACCCAGTACTTC,CAASRDRGTGRQETQYF
few,16,TRBJ1-5,.,TRBV6-5,TGTGCCAGCAGCCAAGGGCGGGTCGGCGGCAATCAGCCCCAGCATTTT,CASSQGRVGGNQPQHF
.,16,TRBJ1-2,.,TRBV13,TGTGCCAGCAGCTTAGGCCGGGGCCTAGCTAACTATGGCTACACCTTC,CASSLGRGLANYGYTF
.,15,TRBJ2-1,TRBD2,TRBV20-1,TGCAGTGCTACTCATCCGAGCGGGGGGTACAATGAGCAGTTCTTC,CSATHPSGGYNEQFF